Listed here are 12 T cell receptor beta chains from one sample, sequenced in a study of T cell responses to AZD1222 COVID-19 vaccine. Here immunoSEQ multiplex PCR was the method, and the copy in TCRdb shows in-frame clones only, minus some. The data contain about 130,000 clones, just over 90% of them seen just once; the ten biggest clones take up about 1.1%. Sequencing was performed on peripheral blood, taken 28 days after the second AZD1222 dose. The receptors come from an adult who received the AZD1222 COVID-19 vaccine.

The gene calls are TRBV10-3 and TRBJ1-4, with 9 bases identical to TRBD1. Germline V gives CDR1 ENHRY, CDR2 SYGVKD. V lost 9 bases and J lost 8; bases outside the gene matches: 7. The CDR3 totals 13 residues. This CDR3 is CAIAGTGKEKLFF. As DNA, the CDR3 is TGTGCCATTGCAGGGACAGGGAAAGAAAAACTGTTTTTT.

The V and J genes are TRBV27 and TRBJ2-5; 11 nucleotides align to TRBD1. This CDR3 is built from 18 residues. Germline V gene sequence: CDR1 MNHEY, CDR2 SMNVEV (reference sequence). V lost 7 bases to trimming and J lost 4 bases; unmatched junction nucleotides: 17. This CDR3 is CASTTSGTGGTTRETQYF. CDR3 bases: TGTGCCAGCACGACCTCCGGGACAGGGGGGACCACCCGAGAGACCCAGTACTTC.

This chain connects TRBV6-5 to TRBJ1-6, with D tentatively TRBD1 (5 bases). The CDR3 totals 13 residues. V was clipped by 2 bases and J by 8 bases, with 7 bases between them. Germline values: CDR1 MNHEY, CDR2 SVGAGI. The CDR3 DNA sequence: TGTGCCAGCAGTTACAGGGGATATTCACCCCTCCACTTT. Amino acid sequence: CASSYRGYSPLHF.

There are a few counts of this clone. The V call is TRBV4-2, the J call TRBJ2-2; D uncertain. V gave up 1 base and J gave up 0 bases, with 9 bases separating them. Germline V gene data show CDR1 as LGHNA and CDR2 as YNFKEQ. The CDR3 length is 16 residues. CDR3 sequence (DNA): TGTGCCAGCAGCCAAGGGCTAGTTACGAACACCGGGGAGCTGTTTTTT. Translated: CASSQGLVTNTGELFF.

This chain uses TRBV19 with TRBJ1-4; D is perhaps TRBD1 (5 bases). The V end lost 6 bases, the J end lost 8 bases, and 7 bases lay between the germline ends. The germline CDR1 and CDR2 sequences are LNHDA and SQIVND (reference sequence). The CDR3 is 11 residues long. CDR3 nucleotide sequence: TGTGCCAGTAGCAACAGGGAAAAACTGTTTTTT. Translation gives CASSNREKLFF.

This chain joins TRBV27 and TRBJ1-5, with D uncertain. There are 14 residues in the CDR3. Germline loops: CDR1 MNHEY, CDR2 SMNVEV (reference sequence). V was clipped by 7 bases and J by 9 bases, with 19 bases between them. CDR3 in DNA: TGTGCCAGCAAACCGACCCACGGCTTGGGGCCCCAGCATTTT. Translating gives CASKPTHGLGPQHF.

The chain carries TRBV5-6 and TRBJ1-4, with 7 bases lining up with TRBD1. The CDR3 has 16 amino acids. The V gene end was trimmed by 3 bases and the J gene end by 4 bases; junction bases not matched to a gene: 9. Germline CDR1 reads SGHDT; CDR2 reads YYEEEE. The CDR3 coding sequence is TGTGCCAGCAGCTCGAACCCGGGGACAGATAATGAAAAACTGTTTTTT. Translation gives CASSSNPGTDNEKLFF.

The chain employs TRBV6-4 and TRBJ1-2; D is uncertain. Germline V lookup: CDR1 MRHNA, CDR2 SNTAGT. This CDR3 region has 14 residues. Trimming took off 4 bases at V and 4 bases at J, with 13 bases between the two ends. Here the CDR3 reads CASSGRERGYGYTF. The CDR3 bases are TGTGCCAGCAGTGGCCGAGAACGGGGCTATGGCTACACCTTC.

The rearrangement joins TRBV30 to TRBJ2-7; perhaps TRBD2 as D (5 bases). The CDR3 runs 14 residues. Trimming shortened V by 0 bases and J by 4 bases, and 13 bases separated the two germline ends. Germline V lookup: CDR1 GTSNPN, CDR2 SVGIG (reference sequence). The CDR3 bases are TGTGCCTGGAGTGTACGGGAAGGGAATTACGAGCAGTACTTC. Translated, it gives CAWSVREGNYEQYF.

The chain employs TRBV2 and TRBJ2-7; 7 bases line up with TRBD1. J gave up 6 bases and V 7 bases, and 15 bases lay outside the gene matches. The CDR3 loop spans 15 amino acids. Germline loops: CDR1 SNHLY, CDR2 FYNNEI. Here the CDR3 DNA reads TGTGCCAGCATAATCCAGGGGGAAACGAATAGCGAGCAGTACTTC. Translation: CASIIQGETNSEQYF.

This chain uses TRBV6-5 with TRBJ2-7; D may be TRBD2 (5 bases). The germline V gene encodes CDR1 MNHEY and CDR2 SVGAGI. This CDR3 is built from 14 residues. Trimming shortened V by 7 bases and J by 4 bases, and 17 bases separated the two germline ends. The CDR3: CASTLVEGAYEQYF. The CDR3 DNA sequence: TGTGCCAGCACCCTTGTTGAGGGCGCTTACGAGCAGTACTTC.

This clone was detected once. The chain links TRBV3-1 (or the pseudogene TRBV3-2) to TRBJ2-1; 16 nucleotides line up with TRBD2. The CDR3 loop spans 14 amino acids. V lost 3 bases to trimming and J lost 13 bases; unmatched junction nucleotides: 3. Germline assignment: CDR1 LGHDT and CDR2 YNNKEL (reference sequence). CDR3 sequence (DNA): TGTGCCAGCAGCCAGGGACTAGCGGGAGGGCCCCAGTTCTTC. It encodes CASSQGLAGGPQFF.